The 6 T cell receptor beta chains reported below all come from one sample, sequenced in a study of CD8+ T cells in alopecia areata. Treatment indicated: oral pan-JAK inhibitor, 5-10 mg twice daily. RNA was isolated and reverse transcribed to cDNA, the sequencing template. Profiling relied on immunoSEQ multiplex PCR, and the TCRdb table lists in-frame clones only, not all of them. The top ten hold roughly 0.45% of the sample, which has about 200,000 clones, less than 45% seen once. Sequenced material: CD4+ T cells sorted from blood, taken around week 30, from a patient treated with tofacitinib. These receptors were taken from a human donor with alopecia areata.

This chain joins TRBV9 and TRBJ2-5; D might be TRBD1 or TRBD2, each matching 5 bases. Germline CDR1 is SGDLS and CDR2 is YYNGEE. Deletions cut 4 bases from V and 5 bases from J, with 15 bases between. This CDR3 contains 14 residues. The CDR3 sequence is CASSPAGARETQYF. The CDR3 bases are TGTGCCAGCAGCCCGGCCGGGGCCCGGGAGACCCAGTACTTC.

The chain links TRBV11-2 to TRBJ2-2, with TRBD2 as a possible D gene (5 bases). The CDR3 is 15 residues long. V was pared by 8 bases and J by 0 bases, with 13 bases between. From germline, CDR1 is SGHAT and CDR2 FQNNGV. The CDR3 DNA sequence: TGTGCCAGCTACCCGGGGAGCGCGAACACCGGGGAGCTGTTTTTT. Protein: CASYPGSANTGELFF.

The chain combines TRBV5-6 with TRBJ2-7, with D maybe TRBD1 (6 bases). The V end was cut by 3 bases, the J end by 1 base, with 17 bases between. Germline loops: CDR1 SGHDT, CDR2 YYEEEE. The length of the CDR3 is 16 residues. The CDR3 region has the DNA TGTGCCAGCAGCTCGATAGAAAGGACAGCTTCCTACGAGCAGTACTTC. Translating it yields CASSSIERTASYEQYF.

This clone appeared a single time. The chain has TRBV7-2 and TRBJ1-5; a possible D gene is TRBD1 (6 bases). In germline, CDR1 is SGHTA, CDR2 FQGNSA. Trimming left V 4 bases short and J 2 bases short, with 9 bases between. The CDR3 covers 14 residues. This CDR3 reads CASSWTVGNQPQHF. CDR3 nucleotide sequence: TGTGCCAGCAGCTGGACAGTTGGCAATCAGCCCCAGCATTTT.

V gene TRBV6-5 combines with J gene TRBJ1-5; D not resolved. The CDR3 runs to 14 residues. V was clipped by 0 bases and J by 7 bases, with 10 bases between them. The germline gives CDR1 MNHEY, CDR2 SVGAGI. The CDR3 spells CASSYSRGGQPQHF. CDR3 nucleotide sequence: TGTGCCAGCAGTTACTCTCGGGGAGGGCAGCCCCAGCATTTT.

CDR3 protein: CASSFSAPRELFF. The DNA of the CDR3 is TGTGCCAGCAGCTTTAGTGCCCCCCGGGAGCTGTTTTTT. The chain is built from TRBV11-2 and TRBJ2-2; D is uncertain. The length of the CDR3 is 13 residues. CDR1 and CDR2 (germline): SGHAT, FQNNGV. V shed 3 bases and J shed 9 bases, with 11 bases lying between them.